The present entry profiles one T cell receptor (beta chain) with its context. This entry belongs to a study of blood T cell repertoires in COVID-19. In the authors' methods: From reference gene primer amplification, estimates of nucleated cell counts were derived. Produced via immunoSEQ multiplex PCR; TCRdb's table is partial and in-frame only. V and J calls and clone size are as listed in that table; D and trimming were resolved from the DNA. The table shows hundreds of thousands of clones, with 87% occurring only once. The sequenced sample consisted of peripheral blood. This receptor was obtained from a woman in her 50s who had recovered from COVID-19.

CDR3 amino acids: CASSLGTPQTHNEQFF. CDR3 DNA: TGTGCCAGCAGCTTAGGTACTCCCCAAACCCACAATGAGCAGTTCTTC. This chain connects TRBV11-3 to TRBJ2-1; D ambiguous. This CDR3 has 16 amino acids. CDR1 SGHNT and CDR2 YENEEA come from the germline V gene. V was clipped by 1 base and J by 5 bases, with 15 bases between them. Looking up the rest from reference TRBV11-3 and TRBJ2-1 gives the full variable domain: EAGVVQSPRYKIIEKKQPVAFWCNPISGHNTLYWYLQNLGQGPELLIRYENEEAVDDSQLPKDRFSAERLKGVDSTLKIQPAELGDSAVYLCASSLGTPQTHNEQFFGPGTRLTVL.